These 11 T cell receptor beta chains came from one sample sequenced in a study of T-cell memory formation after mild COVID-19. MiXCR was run by TCRdb on the 5' RACE reads, yielding one entry per CDR3 protein. The profile shows under 300,000 distinct CDR3 sequences, more than 8% of them singletons. The sample consisted of PBMCs or a T cell subset sorted from them (not recorded which). These receptors came from a man aged 18 to 30 who had mild COVID-19 (a few samples of this study predate the infection). Cell type and time point are not known.

The rearrangement uses TRBV14 and TRBJ2-1, with unresolved D. The V and J ends lost 1 base and 6 bases respectively, with 10 bases between them. CDR3 length equals 14 residues. Germline V gene lookup returns CDR1 SGHDN and CDR2 FVKESK. The CDR3 coding sequence is TGTGCCAGCAGCCAAGTATCCGGTCCCAATGAGCAGTTCTTC. Translating gives CASSQVSGPNEQFF.

The rearrangement joins TRBV7-2 to TRBJ1-4; a possible D gene is TRBD1 (6 bases). The V end lost 5 bases, the J end lost 8 bases, and 18 bases lay between the germline ends. There are 15 residues in the CDR3. Germline loops: CDR1 SGHTA, CDR2 FQGNSA. CDR3 in amino acids: CASSALSGAREKLFF. DNA of the CDR3: TGTGCCAGCAGCGCTTTATCGGGGGCTCGGGAAAAACTGTTTTTT.

The J gene is TRBJ2-5, the V gene TRBV7-2, with D possibly being TRBD2 (7 bases). The CDR3 totals 15 residues. The V gene's germline CDR1 is SGHTA and CDR2 FQGNSA. The germline V and J ends were trimmed by 0 bases and 5 bases, with 13 bases remaining between them. This CDR3 reads CASSLAGGPWETQYF. The CDR3 DNA is TGTGCCAGCAGCTTAGCGGGGGGGCCATGGGAGACCCAGTACTTC.

The genes are TRBV20-1 and TRBJ2-4; no clear D gene. The CDR3 consists of 16 residues. V was clipped by 3 bases and J by 1 base, with 16 bases between them. Germline values: CDR1 DFQATT, CDR2 SNEGSKA (reference sequence). The CDR3 nucleotides are TGCAGTGCTAGTGGCACTTATTGGGCGGCCAAAAACATTCAGTACTTC. It translates to CSASGTYWAAKNIQYF.

V gene TRBV7-2 combines with J gene TRBJ2-3; D gene uncertain. Deletions cut 1 base from V and 6 bases from J, with 11 bases between. Per the germline V gene, CDR1 is SGHTA and CDR2 is FQGNSA. The CDR3 has 14 amino acids. DNA for the CDR3: TGTGCCAGCAGCTTAGAGCGAGGACCTGATACGCAGTATTTT. It specifies CASSLERGPDTQYF.

The rearrangement joins TRBV15 to TRBJ1-5, with D possibly being TRBD1 (6 bases). Germline assignment: CDR1 LNHNV and CDR2 YYDKDF (reference sequence). Trimming removed 4 bases from V and 1 base from J, with 11 bases in between. The CDR3 spans 15 residues. CDR3 amino acids: CATSTTQGSNQPQHF. The CDR3 nucleotides are TGTGCCACCAGCACGACTCAGGGGAGCAATCAGCCCCAGCATTTT.

This clonotype was seen a few times. The CDR3 sequence is CASSSTLNPGELFF. The CDR3 bases are TGTGCCAGCAGCTCCACGCTCAATCCCGGGGAGCTGTTTTTT. The genes are TRBV7-9 and TRBJ2-2; D unresolved. Germline assignment: CDR1 SEHNR and CDR2 FQNEAQ (reference sequence). The germline V and J ends were trimmed by 4 bases and 6 bases, with 12 bases remaining between them. The CDR3 runs to 14 residues.

This clonotype was detected only a few times. The CDR3, as DNA: TGTGCCAGCACCCTCGTCACGGGAGGGAACACCGGGGAGCTGTTTTTT. Encoded protein: CASTLVTGGNTGELFF. V is TRBV12-3 or TRBV12-4 and J is TRBJ2-2; the match to TRBD2 covers 7 bases. The length of the CDR3 is 16 residues. Trimming removed 7 bases from V and 1 base from J; junction bases left unmatched: 9.

The chain couples TRBV7-3 to TRBJ2-3; no definite D call. The V end lost 5 bases, the J end lost 0 bases, and 12 bases lay between the germline ends. This CDR3 contains 15 residues. Germline-derived CDR1 and CDR2 are SGHTA and FQGTGA. CDR3 sequence reads: CASSPTLGSTDTQYF. DNA of the CDR3: TGTGCCAGCAGCCCGACTCTAGGTAGCACAGATACGCAGTATTTT.

This clonotype appeared a few times. The chain employs TRBV4-1 and TRBJ1-3; D perhaps matches TRBD1 (5 bases). CDR3 length: 17 residues. Trimming removed 1 base from V and 1 base from J, with 14 bases in between. From germline, CDR1 is MGHRA and CDR2 YSYEKL. The CDR3, as DNA: TGCGCCAGCAGCCAAGGAACAGGACTTCCTTCTGGAAACACCATATATTTT. It translates to CASSQGTGLPSGNTIYF.

The chain employs TRBV29-1 and TRBJ2-3, with a possible D match to TRBD2 (6 bases). Germline CDR1 and CDR2: SQVTM and ANQGSEA. The CDR3 is 12 amino acids. V was cut by 7 bases and J by 2 bases, with 10 bases left in between. As DNA, the CDR3 is TGCAGCGCCGGGGGACTCACAGATACGCAGTATTTT. As protein: CSAGGLTDTQYF.